One and the same sample provided the 15 T cell receptor beta chains below, sequenced in a study of somatic mutations in cytotoxic T cells in rheumatoid arthritis. Profiled with immunoSEQ multiplex PCR; TCRdb holds only in-frame clones, not every one. Here the sample spans about 20,000 clones, 86% being singletons. Material for sequencing was CD8+ T cells sorted from blood. Receptors were obtained from a woman aged 50 to 60 in good health.

This chain joins TRBV12-5 and TRBJ2-1; 9 positions match TRBD1. CDR1 and CDR2 (germline): LGHNT, FRNRAP. V lost 6 bases and J lost 2; bases outside the gene matches: 5. This CDR3 region has 15 residues. CDR3 residues: CASGLGQGTYNEQFF. The DNA for the CDR3 is TGTGCTAGTGGCCTTGGACAGGGGACCTACAATGAGCAGTTCTTC.

The chain carries TRBV5-6 and TRBJ1-1; 7 bases match TRBD1. The CDR3 loop spans 14 amino acids. The germline gives CDR1 SGHDT, CDR2 YYEEEE. Germline trimming cut 7 bases from V and 1 base from J; bases unmatched to any gene: 7. CDR3 nucleotide sequence: TGTGCCAGCGGGGGACAGAACCCGAACACTGAAGCTTTCTTT. It codes for CASGGQNPNTEAFF.

This clone came up a few times. The genes are TRBV5-1 and TRBJ2-1; D could derive from TRBD1 or TRBD2 (6 bases each). V lost 4 bases to trimming and J lost 10 bases, with 18 bases between them. CDR1 is SGHRS, CDR2 YFSETQ, per germline. The CDR3 loop spans 14 amino acids. The CDR3 loop is CASSLGAATREQFF. CDR3 DNA sequence: TGCGCCAGCAGCCTGGGGGCTGCGACTAGAGAGCAGTTCTTC.

The chain couples TRBV7-7 to TRBJ2-5, with 9 bases identical to TRBD1. The better agreement between TRBJ2-7 and the DNA end casts doubt on the J call. Germline CDR1 SSHAT, CDR2 FNYEAQ (reference sequence). There are 13 residues in the CDR3. The DNA for the CDR3 is TGTGCTAGCGGCCCGGGACAGGGTTACGAGCAGTACTTC. This sequence encodes CASGPGQGYEQYF.

The V call is TRBV29-1, the J call TRBJ2-7, with D hard to call. V was cut by 5 bases and J by 2 bases, with 7 bases left in between. The CDR3 has 11 residues. The germline V gene has CDR1 SQVTM and CDR2 ANQGSEA. The CDR3 loop reads CSVRLAYEQYF. DNA for the CDR3: TGCAGCGTTCGGCTGGCCTACGAGCAGTACTTC.

This chain connects TRBV7-8 to TRBJ2-1; D may correspond to TRBD1 or TRBD2 (7 bases each). The CDR3 spans 18 residues. CDR1 and CDR2 (germline): SGHVS, FQNEAQ. Between the trimmed V and J ends, which lost 2 bases and 3 bases, there was a span of 20 bases. The CDR3 spells CASSLLPQGGFLYNEQFF. The DNA of the CDR3 is TGTGCCAGCAGCTTATTGCCTCAGGGGGGGTTCCTCTACAATGAGCAGTTCTTC.

The CDR3 reads CASSLRQHMNTEAFF. The DNA of the CDR3 is TGTGCCAGCAGTTTGAGGCAGCACATGAACACTGAAGCTTTCTTT. V and J are TRBV28 and TRBJ1-1; D unresolved. CDR1 MDHEN and CDR2 SYDVKM come from the germline V gene. Trimming took 3 bases from V and 0 from J, leaving 11 bases between them. The CDR3 is 15 amino acids.

This clone showed up just a few times. The chain carries TRBV4-1 and TRBJ1-1; 9 nucleotides line up with TRBD1. Germline CDR1 MGHRA, CDR2 YSYEKL. There are 15 residues in the CDR3. Unmatched junction bases numbered 1, after V lost 1 base and J lost 1 base. The CDR3 spells CASSQGGQGNTEAFF. As DNA, the CDR3 is TGCGCCAGCAGCCAAGGGGGACAGGGGAACACTGAAGCTTTCTTT.

CDR3 residues: CASGWVSYEQYV. The CDR3 nucleotides are TGTGCTAGTGGTTGGGTCTCCTACGAGCAGTACGTC. The chain recombines TRBV12-5 with TRBJ2-7, with D uncertain. Germline CDR1 and CDR2: LGHNT and FRNRAP. This CDR3 is built from 12 residues. V lost 4 bases and J lost 0, with 4 bases in between.

J is TRBJ2-5 and V is TRBV19; D is tentatively TRBD1 or TRBD2 (6 bases each). In germline, CDR1 is LNHDA, CDR2 SQIVND (reference sequence). V shed 3 bases and J shed 14 bases, with 13 bases lying between them. The CDR3 has 11 amino acids. The CDR3 region is CASSISGAQYF. CDR3 nucleotides: TGTGCCAGTAGTATTTCGGGGGCGCAATACTTC.

This sequence joins TRBV2 and TRBJ1-1, with D unresolved. The CDR3 loop spans 11 amino acids. V was shortened by 5 bases and J by 6 bases, with 7 bases between the two germline ends. Per germline, CDR1 SNHLY and CDR2 FYNNEI. The CDR3 loop is CASSWSAEAFF. CDR3 coding DNA: TGTGCCAGCAGTTGGAGCGCTGAAGCTTTCTTT.

This clone was observed once. The chain couples TRBV19 to TRBJ2-5, with D perhaps matching TRBD2 (6 bases). The J call could be wrong; TRBJ2-7 is a better fit for the DNA end. The germline gives CDR1 LNHDA, CDR2 SQIVND (reference sequence). The CDR3 loop spans 15 amino acids. The CDR3 DNA reads TGTGCCAGTACCCCCGGGGCGGGGAGTCCCTACGAGCAGTACTTC. Translated: CASTPGAGSPYEQYF.

CDR3: CASSSPGQGAVEQYV. DNA for the CDR3: TGTGCCAGCAGCTCTCCGGGACAGGGGGCTGTCGAGCAGTACGTC. The chain joins TRBV5-4 to TRBJ2-7; 12 bases map to TRBD1. J was trimmed by 6 bases and V by 3 bases; bases with no gene match: 7. The CDR3 consists of 15 residues. CDR1 and CDR2 (germline): SGHNT, YYREEE (reference sequence).

V and J are TRBV7-9 and TRBJ2-5; TRBD1 agrees at 7 bases. V was pared by 4 bases and J by 2 bases, with 7 bases of the junction left unmatched. This CDR3 is built from 15 residues. Germline V gene data show CDR1 as SEHNR and CDR2 as FQNEAQ (reference sequence). CDR3 protein: CASSSVDREQETQYF. DNA of the CDR3: TGTGCCAGCAGCTCAGTTGACAGGGAACAAGAGACCCAGTACTTC. The whole variable domain, filled in from reference TRBV7-9 and TRBJ2-5, reads DTGVSQNPRHKITKRGQNVTFRCDPISEHNRLYWYRQTLGQGPEFLTYFQNEAQLEKSRLLSDRFSAERPKGSFSTLEIQRTEQGDSAMYLCASSSVDREQETQYFGPGTRLLVL.

Details on this clone: In the same sample, other DNA sequences code for this CDR3. CDR3 DNA sequence: TGTGCCACCAGCAGGGAGGAGGGCGATGGCTACACCTTC. It translates to CATSREEGDGYTF. This chain links TRBV15 with TRBJ1-2, with no clear D. The V gene's germline CDR1 is LNHNV and CDR2 YYDKDF (reference sequence). The V end lost 3 bases, the J end lost 6 bases, and 11 bases lay between the germline ends. This CDR3 contains 13 residues. The whole variable domain, filled in from reference TRBV15 and TRBJ1-2, reads DAMVIQNPRYQVTQFGKPVTLSCSQTLNHNVMYWYQQKSSQAPKLLFHYYDKDFNNEADTPDNFQSRRPNTSFCFLDIRSPGLGDTAMYLCATSREEGDGYTFGSGTRLTVV.